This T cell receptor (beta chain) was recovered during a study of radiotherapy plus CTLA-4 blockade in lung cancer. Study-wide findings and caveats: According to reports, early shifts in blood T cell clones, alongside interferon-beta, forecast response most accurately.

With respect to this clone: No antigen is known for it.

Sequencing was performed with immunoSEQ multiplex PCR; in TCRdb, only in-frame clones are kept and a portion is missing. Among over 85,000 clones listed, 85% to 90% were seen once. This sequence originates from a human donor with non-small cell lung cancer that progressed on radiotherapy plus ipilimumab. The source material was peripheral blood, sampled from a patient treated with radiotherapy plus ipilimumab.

CDR3 residues: CASRETGQGRGTGELFF. CDR3 coding DNA: TGTGCCAGTCGGGAAACAGGACAGGGAAGAGGGACCGGGGAGCTGTTTTTT. The V gene is TRBV19, the J gene TRBJ2-2; 8 bases map to TRBD1. The CDR3 has 17 amino acids. With 8 bases clipped from V and 5 bases from J, the junction kept 16 bases outside the gene matches. Germline V gene data show CDR1 as LNHDA and CDR2 as SQIVND (reference sequence).